The sequence of this T cell receptor beta chain was determined in a study of T cells after yellow fever vaccination. About the research overall: SMART-Seq v4 Ultra Low Input handled preparation of low-cell-number fractions.

Each CDR3 protein is one row after TCRdb ran MiXCR on the 5' RACE reads. The table shows some 300,000 distinct CDR3 sequences, with approximately 10% occurring only once. As to this clonotype: Its target is unknown.

The V gene's germline CDR1 is LGHDT and CDR2 YNNKEL (reference sequence). Trimming stripped 3 bases from V and 11 bases from J, with 16 bases between. This CDR3 is built from 13 residues. Findings and limits, study-wide: Abundant clonotypes from the bulk population could have been carried over as contaminants into FACS-sorted repertoires. Post-booster reappearance was seen for most primary-vaccination clones (about 96% CD4, 85% to 90% CD8).

The TCR sequence derives from a man between 18 and 35 years old who received the YFV17D yellow fever vaccine. This chain links TRBV3-1 with TRBJ1-1, with no clear D. Sequenced here: CD4+ T cells sorted from PBMCs, sampled 5 days after the yellow fever booster vaccination. The CDR3 loop reads CASSQGSISRAFF. The CDR3 nucleotides read TGTGCCAGCAGCCAGGGTAGTATCTCAAGGGCTTTCTTT.